The entry that follows covers one TCR beta chain sequence. The CDR3 spans 15 residues. V was shortened by 4 bases and J by 6 bases, with 18 bases between the two germline ends. CDR1 and CDR2 (germline): KGHSY, FQNENV. The sample belongs to a study of T cells in tumors after PD-1 blockade. Study as a whole: No patient had prior checkpoint blockade, systemic immunosuppression, or radiotherapy within 4 weeks. Treatment was either pembrolizumab 200 mg every 3 weeks or cemiplimab 350 mg every 2 weeks.

TCRdb keeps only in-frame clones here, not all; method: immunoSEQ multiplex PCR. The table shows 30,000 to 35,000 clones, with 73% occurring only once. The chain employs TRBV16 and TRBJ1-2, with D uncertain. This sequence originates from a human donor with basal cell carcinoma. Specimen: PBMCs, collected after anti-PD-1 treatment. Written as DNA, the CDR3 is TGTGCCAGCAGCCGGGCTTCGGCCAGAGGGAATGGCTACACCTTC. Its translation: CASSRASARGNGYTF. Complete variable domain (other parts from reference TRBV16 and TRBJ1-2): GEEVAQTPKHLVRGEGQKAKLYCAPIKGHSYVFWYQQVLKNEFKFLISFQNENVFDETGMPKERFSAKCLPNSPCSLEIQATKLEDSAVYFCASSRASARGNGYTFGSGTRLTVV.